The rows below give T cell receptor beta chains drawn from one sample of a study of shared clonotypes between healthy human individuals. The assay was immunoSEQ multiplex PCR, and TCRdb's table has in-frame clones only and misses some. The table has around 1.1 million clones, about four fifths seen once. Material for sequencing was memory CD4+ T cells from PBMCs. These receptors were taken from a man aged 18 to 29 in good health. Some clones in this sample may be carry-over from other donors' samples. Each CDR3 is given with its conserved first and last residue. The D gene is left open where the match is weak.

v_gene	j_gene	d_gene	CDR3aa
TRBV28	TRBJ1-3	NA	CASSPPGAGNTIYF
TRBV27	TRBJ1-4	NA	CASRFQGLNEKLFF
TRBV29-1	TRBJ2-7	NA	CSVRSGGEQYF
TRBV18	TRBJ1-3	NA	CASSPGSGNTIYF
TRBV9	TRBJ1-2	TRBD1	CASSPQGQGFNYGYTF
TRBV4-2	TRBJ1-1	NA	CASSPTGHYNTEAFF
TRBV4-1	TRBJ2-7	NA	CASSQAVNSYEQYF
TRBV30	TRBJ1-2	NA	CAWSSGTVGGYTF
TRBV5-1	TRBJ2-1	TRBD2	CASSPLAGDYNEQFF
TRBV4-2	TRBJ1-1	NA	CASSQAGTEAFF
TRBV28	TRBJ2-7	NA	CASSFVFGEQYF
TRBV7-3	TRBJ2-1	TRBD1	CASSSDRASYNEQFF
TRBV7-9	TRBJ2-2	NA	CASSFGVGELFF
TRBV5-1	TRBJ1-1	TRBD1	CASSLLAGGETEAFF
TRBV15	TRBJ1-5	NA	CATSRVGSNQPQHF
TRBV7-6	TRBJ1-2	NA	CASSRLPEPPNYGYTF
TRBV28	TRBJ2-7	TRBD2	CASSPSRLAGGPPSYEQYF
TRBV19	TRBJ2-3	NA	CSSLQGYPDTQYF
TRBV6-5	TRBJ1-1	NA	CASSPRPTGNTEAFF
TRBV19	TRBJ2-3	TRBD2	CASSTIGLAANTDTQYF
TRBV28	TRBJ1-4	NA	CASSLPRPGGNEKLFF
TRBV28	TRBJ2-7	NA	CASSLPIWGLFTYEQYF
TRBV28	TRBJ1-2	TRBD1	CASSHFTLRDRRNYGYTF
TRBV15	TRBJ2-6	TRBD1	CATSWPRGDRARSGANVLTF
TRBV27	TRBJ1-5	NA	CASSFRQGGNQPQHF
TRBV19	TRBJ2-7	TRBD1	CASTGQGSSYEQYF
TRBV7-9	TRBJ1-2	TRBD1	CASSPSTGPNYGYTF
TRBV27	TRBJ2-3	TRBD1	CASSRDRGTDTQYF
TRBV11-2	TRBJ2-1	NA	CASSLVGIEQFF
TRBV7-2	TRBJ1-1	TRBD1	CASSSQGARGTEAFF
TRBV7-3	TRBJ2-3	NA	CASSQTGRRADTQYF
TRBV12-5	TRBJ2-5	NA	CASGLPRGETQYF
TRBV4-1	TRBJ2-4	NA	CASSQGAAVGAKNIQYF
TRBV4-3	TRBJ1-5	NA	CASSQDAQGRQPQHF
TRBV29-1	TRBJ2-1	NA	CSVGGFLDNEQFF
TRBV5-4	TRBJ2-3	NA	CASSLFTDTQYF
TRBV7-8	TRBJ1-3	NA	CASSETGSGNTIYF
TRBV2	TRBJ1-3	NA	CASTLTGNTIYF
TRBV11-1	TRBJ2-2	NA	CASSRWAVGELFF
TRBV5-1	TRBJ2-7	NA	CASSSNVASYEQYF
TRBV4-2	TRBJ2-7	NA	CASSQALTASFYEQYF
TRBV30	TRBJ1-1	TRBD1	CAWSDRQGGSKAFF
TRBV15	TRBJ2-5	NA	CATSREGADQETQYF
TRBV5-1	TRBJ2-1	NA	CASSLVGGSSYNEQFF
TRBV28	TRBJ1-1	NA	CASSPHLNTEAFF
TRBV5-4	TRBJ2-3	NA	CASSPYSSTDTQYF
TRBV9	TRBJ1-2	TRBD1	CASSVATRGDYGYTF
TRBV7-9	TRBJ1-2	NA	CASSAYQGGNYGYTF
TRBV11-1	TRBJ2-3	NA	CASSLIRSTDTQYF
TRBV7-2	TRBJ1-2	NA	CASSWRQTNYGYTF
TRBV6-5	TRBJ2-7	NA	CASRRRGSSYEQYF
TRBV28	TRBJ1-2	NA	CASSRKTAGYTF
TRBV6-6	TRBJ2-1	NA	CASSYSSSVPYNEQFF
TRBV27	TRBJ2-5	NA	CASTSSRVGETQYF
TRBV5-4	TRBJ2-1	TRBD2	CASSPAGGASSYNEQFF